This paragraph reports one T cell receptor (beta chain). Only in-frame clones appear in the TCRdb table, and some are missing; sequencing was by immunoSEQ multiplex PCR. The sample gives some 380,000 clones, 70% to 90% of which show up once; roughly 1.4% is in the top ten. The data are from a study of blood T cell repertoires in COVID-19. Trimming shortened V by 2 bases and J by 4 bases, and 15 bases separated the two germline ends. There are 16 residues in the CDR3. CDR1 is MNHNY, CDR2 SVGAGI, per germline (reference sequence). The clonotype was recovered from a man younger than 40 who had recovered from COVID-19. This rearrangement joins TRBV6-6 to TRBJ1-5; the D is unclear. Material for sequencing was PBMCs or T cells enriched from blood (not recorded which). CDR3 in DNA: TGTGCCAGCAGTTACCAACGTGGCACGCGGAATCAGCCCCAGCATTTT. This codes for CASSYQRGTRNQPQHF.